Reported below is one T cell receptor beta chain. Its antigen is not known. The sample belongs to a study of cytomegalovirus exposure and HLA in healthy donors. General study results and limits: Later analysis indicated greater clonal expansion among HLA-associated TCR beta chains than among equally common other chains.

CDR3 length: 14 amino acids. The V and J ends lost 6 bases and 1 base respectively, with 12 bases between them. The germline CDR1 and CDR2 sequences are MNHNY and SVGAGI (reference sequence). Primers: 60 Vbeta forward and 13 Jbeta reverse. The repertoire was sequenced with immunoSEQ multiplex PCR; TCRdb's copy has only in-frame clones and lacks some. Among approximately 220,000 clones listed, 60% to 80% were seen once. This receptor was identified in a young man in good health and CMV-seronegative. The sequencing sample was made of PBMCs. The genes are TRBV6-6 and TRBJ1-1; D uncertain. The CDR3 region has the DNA TGTGCCAGCAGCCTTGGCCAGCGGAACACTGAAGCTTTCTTT. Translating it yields CASSLGQRNTEAFF.